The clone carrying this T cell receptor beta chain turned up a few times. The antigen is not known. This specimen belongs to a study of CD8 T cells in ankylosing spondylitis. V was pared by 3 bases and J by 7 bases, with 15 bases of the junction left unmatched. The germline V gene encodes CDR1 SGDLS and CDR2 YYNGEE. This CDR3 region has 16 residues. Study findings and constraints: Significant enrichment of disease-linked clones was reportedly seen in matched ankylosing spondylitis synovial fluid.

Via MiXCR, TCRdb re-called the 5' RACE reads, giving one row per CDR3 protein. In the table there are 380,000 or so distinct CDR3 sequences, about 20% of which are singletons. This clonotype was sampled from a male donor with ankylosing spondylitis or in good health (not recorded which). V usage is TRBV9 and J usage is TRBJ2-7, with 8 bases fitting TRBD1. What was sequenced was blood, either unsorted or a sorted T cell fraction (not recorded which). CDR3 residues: CASSGTPGQVSSEQYF. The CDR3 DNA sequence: TGTGCCAGCAGCGGAACGCCGGGACAGGTTTCAAGTGAGCAGTACTTC.